The clone carrying this T cell receptor beta chain was recorded a few times. This specimen belongs to a study of OX40 agonist ivuxolimab in advanced cancers. Overall study: Clinicians treated patients with ivuxolimab, an agonistic anti-OX40 (CD134) antibody. Partial responses were achieved by three patients: one hepatocellular carcinoma, two cutaneous melanoma.

V shed 4 bases and J shed 14 bases, with 9 bases lying between them. The CDR3 contains 11 residues. CDR1 and CDR2 (germline): SNHLY, FYNNEI. Clones were sequenced by immunoSEQ multiplex PCR, and TCRdb holds only the in-frame ones, with some missing. Of tens of thousands of clones in the sample, nearly 90% were seen once. The sample was CD4+ or CD8+ T cells sorted from blood, taken in a trial of the OX40 agonist ivuxolimab. The receptor was derived from an adult with an advanced solid tumor such as melanoma, head and neck, liver or kidney cancer. The chain recombines TRBV2 with TRBJ1-6; D call uncertain. The CDR3 protein is CASSVGSTLHF. Written as DNA, the CDR3 is TGTGCCAGCAGTGTCGGATCCACCCTCCACTTT.